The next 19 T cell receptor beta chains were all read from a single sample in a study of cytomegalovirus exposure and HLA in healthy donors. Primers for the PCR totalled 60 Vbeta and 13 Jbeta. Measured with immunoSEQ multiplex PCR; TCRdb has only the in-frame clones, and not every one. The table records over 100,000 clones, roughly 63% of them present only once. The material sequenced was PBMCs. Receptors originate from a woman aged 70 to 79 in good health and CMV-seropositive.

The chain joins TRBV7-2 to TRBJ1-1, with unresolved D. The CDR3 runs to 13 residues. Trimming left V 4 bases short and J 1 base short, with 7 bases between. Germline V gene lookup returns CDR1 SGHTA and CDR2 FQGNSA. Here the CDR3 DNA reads TGTGCCAGCAGCTATTCAGGGAACACTGAAGCTTTCTTT. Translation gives CASSYSGNTEAFF. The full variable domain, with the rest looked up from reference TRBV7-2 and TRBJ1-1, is GAGVSQSPSNKVTEKGKDVELRCDPISGHTALYWYRQSLGQGLEFLIYFQGNSAPDKSGLPSDRFSAERTGGSVSTLTIQRTQQEDSAVYLCASSYSGNTEAFFGQGTRLTVV.

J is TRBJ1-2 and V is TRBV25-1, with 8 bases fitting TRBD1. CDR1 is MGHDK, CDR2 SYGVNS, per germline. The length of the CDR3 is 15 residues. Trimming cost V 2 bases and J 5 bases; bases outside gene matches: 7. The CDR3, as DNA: TGTGCCAGCAGTGAAGGGACAGGCCTAGGATATGGCTACACCTTC. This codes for CASSEGTGLGYGYTF.

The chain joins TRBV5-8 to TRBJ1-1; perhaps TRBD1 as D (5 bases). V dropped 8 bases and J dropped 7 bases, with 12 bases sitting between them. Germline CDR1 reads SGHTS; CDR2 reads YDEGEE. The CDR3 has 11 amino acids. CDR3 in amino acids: CARRGGGEAFF. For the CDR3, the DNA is TGTGCCAGACGGGGGGGTGGTGAAGCTTTCTTT.

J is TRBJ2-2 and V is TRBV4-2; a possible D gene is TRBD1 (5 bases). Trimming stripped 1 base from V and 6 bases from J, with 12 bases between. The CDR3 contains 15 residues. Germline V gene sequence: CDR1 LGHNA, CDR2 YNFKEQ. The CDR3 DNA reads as TGTGCCAGCAGCCAAGGAGGCAGGGTCTCCGGGGAGCTGTTTTTT. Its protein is CASSQGGRVSGELFF.

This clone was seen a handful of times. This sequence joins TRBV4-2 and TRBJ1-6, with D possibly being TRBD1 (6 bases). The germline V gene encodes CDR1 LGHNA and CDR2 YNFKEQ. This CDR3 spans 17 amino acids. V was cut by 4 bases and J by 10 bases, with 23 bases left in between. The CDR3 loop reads CASSPKGGQGGPSPLHF. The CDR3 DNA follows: TGTGCCAGCAGCCCTAAGGGAGGGCAAGGGGGACCATCACCCCTCCACTTT.

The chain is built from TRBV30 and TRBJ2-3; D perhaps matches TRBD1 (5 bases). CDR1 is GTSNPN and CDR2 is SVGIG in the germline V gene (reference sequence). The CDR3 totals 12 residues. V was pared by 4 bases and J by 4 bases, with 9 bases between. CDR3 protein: CAWTWGADTQYF. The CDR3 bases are TGTGCCTGGACTTGGGGCGCAGATACGCAGTATTTT. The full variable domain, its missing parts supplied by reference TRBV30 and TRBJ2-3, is SQTIHQWPATLVQPVGSPLSLECTVEGTSNPNLYWYRQAAGRGLQLLFYSVGIGQISSEVPQNLSASRPQDRQFILSSKKLLLSDSGFYLCAWTWGADTQYFGPGTRLTVL.

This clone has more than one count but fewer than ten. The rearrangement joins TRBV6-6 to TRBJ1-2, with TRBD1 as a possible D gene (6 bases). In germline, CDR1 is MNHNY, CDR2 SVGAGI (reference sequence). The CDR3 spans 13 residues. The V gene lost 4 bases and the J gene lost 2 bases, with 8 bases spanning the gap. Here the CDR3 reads CASSLQGNYGYTF. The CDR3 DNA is TGTGCCAGCAGTTTGCAGGGGAACTATGGCTACACCTTC.

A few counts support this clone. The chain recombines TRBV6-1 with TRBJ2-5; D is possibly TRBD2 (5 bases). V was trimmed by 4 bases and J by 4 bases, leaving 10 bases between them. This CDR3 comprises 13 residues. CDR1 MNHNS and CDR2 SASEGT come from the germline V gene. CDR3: CASSGVGRETQYF. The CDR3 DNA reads TGTGCCAGCAGTGGAGTGGGGAGAGAGACCCAGTACTTC.

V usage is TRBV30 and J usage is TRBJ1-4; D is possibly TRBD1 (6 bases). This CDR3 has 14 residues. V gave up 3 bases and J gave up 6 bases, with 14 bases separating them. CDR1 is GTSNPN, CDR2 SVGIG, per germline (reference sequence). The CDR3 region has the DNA TGTGCCTGGAGCGCAGGGGAAGGGGATGAAAAACTGTTTTTT. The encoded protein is CAWSAGEGDEKLFF. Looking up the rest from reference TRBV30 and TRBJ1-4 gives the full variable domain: SQTIHQWPATLVQPVGSPLSLECTVEGTSNPNLYWYRQAAGRGLQLLFYSVGIGQISSEVPQNLSASRPQDRQFILSSKKLLLSDSGFYLCAWSAGEGDEKLFFGSGTQLSVL.

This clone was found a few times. This chain's CDR3 is CASSEAMGGKNTEAFF. DNA for the CDR3: TGTGCCAGCAGTGAAGCAATGGGAGGGAAGAACACTGAAGCTTTCTTT. The chain links TRBV6-1 to TRBJ1-1, with D unclear. The V gene lost 0 bases and the J gene lost 1 base, with 12 bases spanning the gap. The CDR3 sequence is 16 residues long. Germline V gene data show CDR1 as MNHNS and CDR2 as SASEGT.

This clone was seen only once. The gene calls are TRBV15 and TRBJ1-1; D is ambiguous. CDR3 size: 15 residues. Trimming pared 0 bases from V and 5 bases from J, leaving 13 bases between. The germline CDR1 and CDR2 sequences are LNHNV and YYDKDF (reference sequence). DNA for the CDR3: TGTGCCACCAGCAGAGAGCTTGCCCCGGGTACTGAAGCTTTCTTT. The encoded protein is CATSRELAPGTEAFF. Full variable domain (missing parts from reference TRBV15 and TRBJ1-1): DAMVIQNPRYQVTQFGKPVTLSCSQTLNHNVMYWYQQKSSQAPKLLFHYYDKDFNNEADTPDNFQSRRPNTSFCFLDIRSPGLGDTAMYLCATSRELAPGTEAFFGQGTRLTVV.

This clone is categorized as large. The CDR3 nucleotides are TGTGCCAGCAGTTTGACTCAGAGCACAGATACGCAGTATTTT. Translating it yields CASSLTQSTDTQYF. The chain is built from TRBV27 and TRBJ2-3; D call uncertain. Germline loops: CDR1 MNHEY, CDR2 SMNVEV (reference sequence). V lost 3 bases, J lost 0 bases, and 7 bases lay in between. The CDR3 is made up of 14 amino acids.

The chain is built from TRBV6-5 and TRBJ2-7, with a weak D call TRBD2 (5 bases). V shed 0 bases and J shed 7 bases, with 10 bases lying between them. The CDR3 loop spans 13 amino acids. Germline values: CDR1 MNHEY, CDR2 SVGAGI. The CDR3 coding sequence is TGTGCCAGCAGTTACTCGAGAGGGAGTGAGCAGTACTTC. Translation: CASSYSRGSEQYF.

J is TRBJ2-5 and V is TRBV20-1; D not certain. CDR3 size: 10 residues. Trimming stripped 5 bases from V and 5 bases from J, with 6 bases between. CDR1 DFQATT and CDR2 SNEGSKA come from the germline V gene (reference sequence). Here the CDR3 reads CSAQTETQYF. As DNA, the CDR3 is TGCAGTGCTCAGACTGAGACCCAGTACTTC.

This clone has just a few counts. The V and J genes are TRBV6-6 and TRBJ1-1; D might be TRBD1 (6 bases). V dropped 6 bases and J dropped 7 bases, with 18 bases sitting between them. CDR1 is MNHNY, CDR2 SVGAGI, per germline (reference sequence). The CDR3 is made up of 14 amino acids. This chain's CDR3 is CASSILDSGFEAFF. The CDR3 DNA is TGTGCCAGCAGCATATTGGACAGCGGCTTTGAAGCTTTCTTT.

CDR3 nucleotides: TGTGCCAGCAGCTTCCACAAAGGGGACAGCTCCTACGAGCAGTACTTC. This sequence encodes CASSFHKGDSSYEQYF. The rearrangement links TRBV7-8 to TRBJ2-7; 7 nucleotides line up with TRBD1. The J segment lost 0 bases and the V segment lost 3 bases, leaving 8 bases of the junction unmatched. This CDR3 is 16 amino acids long. Germline CDR1 is SGHVS and CDR2 is FQNEAQ.

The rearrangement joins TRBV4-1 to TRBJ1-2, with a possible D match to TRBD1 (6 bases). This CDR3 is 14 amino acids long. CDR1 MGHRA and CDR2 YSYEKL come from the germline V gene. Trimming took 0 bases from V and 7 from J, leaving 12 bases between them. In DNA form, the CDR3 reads TGCGCCAGCAGCCAAGAATTGGGGGCTGGTGGCTACACCTTC. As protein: CASSQELGAGGYTF.

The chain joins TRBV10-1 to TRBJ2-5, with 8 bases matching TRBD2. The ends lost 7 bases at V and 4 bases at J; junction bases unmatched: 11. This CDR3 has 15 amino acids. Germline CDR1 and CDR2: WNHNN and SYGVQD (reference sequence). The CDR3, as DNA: TGCGCCAGCACTTTCTCGGGGGGGCCGGGAGAGACCCAGTACTTC. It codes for CASTFSGGPGETQYF.

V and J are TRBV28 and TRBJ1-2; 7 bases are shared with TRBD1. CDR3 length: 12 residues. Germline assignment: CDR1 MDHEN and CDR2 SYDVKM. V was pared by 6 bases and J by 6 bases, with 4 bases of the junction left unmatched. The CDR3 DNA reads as TGTGCCAGCAGGGAGGGACAGAATGGCTACACCTTC. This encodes CASREGQNGYTF.